The 17 T cell receptor beta chains in this list originate from one sample, sequenced in a study of T-cell memory formation after mild COVID-19. TCRdb re-called the 5' RACE reads through MiXCR, storing one row per CDR3 protein. The sample carries almost 250,000 distinct CDR3 sequences, approximately 15% recorded once. Sequenced: PBMCs or a T cell subset sorted from them (not recorded which). The origin of the receptors is an adult woman who had mild COVID-19 (a few samples of this study predate the infection). Cell type and time point are not known.

Written as DNA, the CDR3 is TGTGCCAGCAGCCGTGGACAGTCCCATGAAAAACTGTTTTTT. As protein: CASSRGQSHEKLFF. This chain joins TRBV7-9 and TRBJ1-4, with D perhaps TRBD1 (6 bases). Trimming removed 5 bases at V and 6 bases at J, with 13 bases between. The CDR3 has 14 amino acids. CDR1 and CDR2 (germline): SEHNR, FQNEAQ (reference sequence).

The J gene is TRBJ1-1, the V gene TRBV11-2; unclear D gene. The CDR3 is made up of 14 amino acids. The V end lost 3 bases, the J end lost 4 bases, and 12 bases lay between the germline ends. From germline, CDR1 is SGHAT and CDR2 FQNNGV. The CDR3 sequence is CASSFGGKGTEAFF. The CDR3 nucleotides are TGTGCCAGCAGCTTTGGCGGGAAGGGCACTGAAGCTTTCTTT.

Regarding this clonotype: One end of the junction is discordant with germline, which a read error may explain. V gene TRBV7-9 combines with J gene TRBJ2-3, with D possibly matching TRBD1 (5 bases). Germline V lookup: CDR1 SEHNR, CDR2 FQNEAQ (reference sequence). CDR3 length: 11 amino acids. The CDR3 loop is CASSFDSSFLF. The CDR3 DNA sequence: TGTGCCAGCAGCTTTGACAGCAGTTTCCTTTTT.

The chain links TRBV7-2 to TRBJ1-1; TRBD1 is a possible D gene (5 bases). The CDR3 sequence is 12 residues long. The V end lost 0 bases, the J end lost 9 bases, and 8 bases lay between the germline ends. In germline, CDR1 is SGHTA, CDR2 FQGNSA. CDR3 sequence: CASSLAGEKAFF. The DNA for the CDR3 is TGTGCCAGCAGCTTAGCGGGGGAAAAAGCTTTCTTT.

This clonotype is a singleton in its sample. This rearrangement joins TRBV2 to TRBJ2-1; D unclear. The CDR3 totals 14 residues. CDR1 is SNHLY, CDR2 FYNNEI, per germline. Trimming removed 7 bases at V and 7 bases at J, with 17 bases between. The DNA of the CDR3 is TGTGCCAGCACGACCCCCTCCATGGTAAATGAGCAGTTCTTC. Amino acid sequence: CASTTPSMVNEQFF.

The sample holds a few counts of this clonotype. CDR3 nucleotides: TGTGCCAGCAGCCAAAGACATAACTATGGCTACACCTTC. Protein: CASSQRHNYGYTF. V is TRBV3-1 and J is TRBJ1-2; D gene ambiguous. The ends were cut back, 2 bases at V and 1 base at J, with 5 bases in the middle. The CDR3 runs 13 residues. Germline V CDR1 and CDR2: LGHDT, YNNKEL (reference sequence).

The chain combines TRBV20-1 with TRBJ1-2; 7 bases align to TRBD1. Germline V gene lookup returns CDR1 DFQATT and CDR2 SNEGSKA (reference sequence). The V gene end was trimmed by 0 bases and the J gene end by 4 bases; junction bases not matched to a gene: 8. The length of the CDR3 is 15 residues. CDR3 residues: CSARDRGGRIYGYTF. The CDR3 nucleotides read TGCAGTGCTAGAGATAGAGGGGGCCGGATCTATGGCTACACCTTC.

This clonotype is labeled as medium-sized. The chain carries TRBV27 and TRBJ2-5; 7 nucleotides agree with TRBD2. The CDR3 contains 15 residues. Germline V lookup: CDR1 MNHEY, CDR2 SMNVEV (reference sequence). With 0 bases clipped from V and 5 bases from J, the junction kept 6 bases outside the gene matches. DNA of the CDR3: TGTGCCAGCAGTTTATCCGCGGGGGTTTTGGAGACCCAGTACTTC. Translation: CASSLSAGVLETQYF.

This clonotype was seen repeatedly, ten times or more. The chain uses TRBV4-2 and TRBJ2-1; possible D gene TRBD2, 6 bases. CDR1 LGHNA and CDR2 YNFKEQ come from the germline V gene. Trimming removed 1 base at V and 5 bases at J, with 15 bases between. The CDR3 consists of 16 residues. CDR3 DNA sequence: TGTGCCAGCAGCCAAGGTCCGGGACTCAGTAACAATGAGCAGTTCTTC. It yields the protein CASSQGPGLSNNEQFF.

The CDR3 nucleotides are TGCGCCAGCAGCTTTGGGTCCGTGATAGAGATCCAGCATTTT. Protein product: CASSFGSVIEIQHF. This chain connects TRBV5-1 to TRBJ1-5; D is unclear. The CDR3 is 14 residues long. Trimming shortened V by 2 bases and J by 12 bases, and 18 bases separated the two germline ends. CDR1 and CDR2 from the germline V gene are SGHRS and YFSETQ.

This clonotype turned up a few times. The rearrangement links TRBV5-1 to TRBJ1-2; TRBD1 matches at 12 bases. Trimming cost V 9 bases and J 8 bases; bases outside gene matches: 11. The germline CDR1 and CDR2 sequences are SGHRS and YFSETQ. The CDR3 has 14 residues. The CDR3 DNA sequence: TGCGCCACGGCCCCGGGACAGGGGGCGAGGGGCTACACCTTC. Protein product: CATAPGQGARGYTF. Based on the CDR3 plus reference TRBV5-1 and TRBJ1-2, the full variable domain is KAGVTQTPRYLIKTRGQQVTLSCSPISGHRSVSWYQQTPGQGLQFLFEYFSETQRNKGNFPGRFSGRQFSNSRSEMNVSTLELGDSALYLCATAPGQGARGYTFGSGTRLTVV.

DNA of the CDR3: TGCAGTGCCAGATCAGGGGAACGCAACTATGGCTACACCTTC. Encoded protein: CSARSGERNYGYTF. The chain uses TRBV20-1 and TRBJ1-2, with D perhaps TRBD1 (6 bases). Per the germline V gene, CDR1 is DFQATT and CDR2 is SNEGSKA (reference sequence). This CDR3 is 14 amino acids long. The ends were cut back, 6 bases at V and 2 bases at J, with 16 bases in the middle.

There are a few counts of this clonotype. The gene calls are TRBV4-1 and TRBJ2-7; D gene ambiguous. Germline CDR1 MGHRA, CDR2 YSYEKL. The CDR3 covers 13 residues. The V gene lost 4 bases and the J gene lost 3 bases, with 10 bases spanning the gap. This CDR3 is CASSPAGRYEQYF. For the CDR3, the DNA is TGCGCCAGCAGCCCCGCCGGGCGCTACGAGCAGTACTTC.

This clonotype was observed many times. V gene TRBV6-2 or TRBV6-3 combines with J gene TRBJ2-1; D is unclear. The CDR3 covers 16 residues. The V gene lost 6 bases and the J gene lost 0 bases, with 15 bases spanning the gap. Germline CDR1 reads MNHEY; CDR2 reads SVGEGT. The CDR3 spells CASSDPGPGSYNEQFF. For the CDR3, the DNA is TGTGCCAGCAGCGACCCCGGCCCCGGCTCCTACAATGAGCAGTTCTTC.

The chain is built from TRBV5-1 and TRBJ2-3; no reliable D call. Deletions cut 0 bases from V and 5 bases from J, with 7 bases between. CDR1 SGHRS and CDR2 YFSETQ come from the germline V gene. The CDR3 has 13 residues. In DNA form, the CDR3 reads TGCGCCAGCAGCTTGGCAGCTGTAGATACGCAGTATTTT. Translated: CASSLAAVDTQYF.

In its sample, this clonotype was seen many times. The chain has TRBV27 and TRBJ1-2, with 7 positions matching TRBD1. This CDR3 region has 16 residues. Germline V lookup: CDR1 MNHEY, CDR2 SMNVEV (reference sequence). V was clipped by 5 bases and J by 4 bases; unmatched bases: 13. The CDR3 loop is CASSPATGSPLYGYTF. The CDR3 DNA sequence: TGTGCCAGCAGTCCCGCGACAGGGAGCCCACTCTATGGCTACACCTTC.

This chain links TRBV12-3 or TRBV12-4 with TRBJ2-3; D ambiguous. This CDR3 has 11 amino acids. Trimming removed 6 bases from V and 3 bases from J, with 4 bases in between. DNA of the CDR3: TGTGCCAGCAGATTGACAGATACGCAGTATTTT. It specifies CASRLTDTQYF.